Listed here are 31 T cell receptor beta chains from one sample, sequenced in a study of long-term antiretroviral therapy in people with HIV. The assay used was immunoSEQ (version v3.0), run at survey level. TCRdb's copy holds only in-frame clones and misses some; the assay was immunoSEQ multiplex PCR. Of about 37,000 clones in the sample, roughly 87% are singletons; the top ten hold approximately 6.2%. The specimen comprised unsorted PBMCs, sampled 1 year after starting antiretroviral therapy. These receptors all come from a man aged 18 to 29 with HIV.

The rearrangement uses TRBV19 and TRBJ1-1; the match to TRBD1 covers 9 bases. Germline CDR1 is LNHDA and CDR2 is SQIVND (reference sequence). The CDR3 length is 17 residues. Unmatched junction bases numbered 13, after V lost 5 bases and J lost 3 bases. The chain's CDR3 is CASSRTIRTGEDTEAFF. The CDR3 nucleotides are TGTGCCAGTAGTCGGACCATTAGGACAGGGGAGGACACTGAAGCTTTCTTT.

This clone was detected a few times. The V and J genes are TRBV7-6 and TRBJ1-2; a possible D gene is TRBD1 (5 bases). This CDR3 spans 13 amino acids. The V gene's germline CDR1 is SGHVS and CDR2 FNYEAQ. Trimming took off 3 bases at V and 6 bases at J, with 11 bases between the two ends. The CDR3 DNA reads as TGTGCCAGCAGCTTCGCTGGGGCTAATGGCTACACCTTC. Amino acids: CASSFAGANGYTF.

The CDR3 bases are TGTGCCAGCAGTTCCGGGAAGAGGACTGAAGCTTTCTTT. It codes for CASSSGKRTEAFF. The chain recombines TRBV27 with TRBJ1-1; no firm D call. V was shortened by 4 bases and J by 5 bases, with 11 bases between the two germline ends. Germline V gene data show CDR1 as MNHEY and CDR2 as SMNVEV (reference sequence). The CDR3 is made up of 13 amino acids.

The chain joins TRBV27 to TRBJ1-5, with no clear D. Germline V CDR1 and CDR2: MNHEY, SMNVEV (reference sequence). V was clipped by 3 bases and J by 5 bases, with 8 bases between them. The CDR3 covers 13 residues. CDR3 residues: CASSFGVYQPQHF. The CDR3 region has the DNA TGTGCCAGCAGTTTCGGAGTTTATCAGCCCCAGCATTTT.

The J gene is TRBJ2-7, the V gene TRBV12-1. TRBV12-1 corresponds to a pseudogene. CDR3 length: 21 amino acids. CDR3 amino acids: CASSFGLLKKANSLSSYEQYF. The CDR3 coding sequence is TGTGCCAGCAGCTTTGGCCTACTGAAAAAGGCAAACTCGTTAAGCTCCTACGAGCAGTACTTC.

This clone was seen once. The chain is built from TRBV19 and TRBJ1-5; 9 positions agree with TRBD1. The CDR3 loop spans 13 amino acids. Trimming took 7 bases from V and 6 from J; bases not matched to a gene: 4. Germline CDR1 is LNHDA and CDR2 is SQIVND (reference sequence). CDR3 loop: CASTQDRGQPQHF. The DNA for the CDR3 is TGTGCCAGTACCCAGGACAGGGGTCAGCCCCAGCATTTT.

The J gene is TRBJ2-7, the V gene TRBV28; D perhaps matches TRBD2 (7 bases). Per the germline V gene, CDR1 is MDHEN and CDR2 is SYDVKM. V was pared by 7 bases and J by 5 bases, with 18 bases between. This CDR3 comprises 14 residues. CDR3 nucleotides: TGTGCCAGCACCCCATACGGGGGGCTCCACGAGCAGTACTTC. Its protein product is CASTPYGGLHEQYF.

The V call is TRBV7-8, the J call TRBJ1-1; D ambiguous. Trimming shortened V by 2 bases and J by 1 base, and 5 bases separated the two germline ends. CDR3 size: 13 residues. Germline V CDR1 and CDR2: SGHVS, FQNEAQ. The CDR3, as DNA: TGTGCCAGCAGCTTAACACCGAACACTGAAGCTTTCTTT. It encodes CASSLTPNTEAFF.

Here the CDR3 DNA reads TGTGCCAGCAGCACCCCTGGACAGGGGCGAACTAATGAAAAACTGTTTTTT. This translates into CASSTPGQGRTNEKLFF. The chain is built from TRBV27 and TRBJ1-4; 9 bases align to TRBD1. J gave up 1 base and V 6 bases, and 9 bases lay outside the gene matches. Germline V lookup: CDR1 MNHEY, CDR2 SMNVEV (reference sequence). The CDR3 is made up of 17 amino acids.

This clone has only a few counts. CDR3 amino acids: CASSFGTGEFYTF. The CDR3 coding sequence is TGCGCCAGCAGCTTCGGGACAGGCGAGTTCTACACCTTC. V and J are TRBV5-1 and TRBJ1-2, with 8 bases aligning to TRBD1. The V segment lost 2 bases and the J segment 10 bases; nucleotides outside the gene matches: 7. This CDR3 region has 13 residues. CDR1 and CDR2 from the germline V gene are SGHRS and YFSETQ.

The chain links TRBV28 to TRBJ2-1; no definite D call. V lost 6 bases, J lost 8 bases, and 11 bases lay in between. The germline CDR1 and CDR2 sequences are MDHEN and SYDVKM. The CDR3 loop spans 12 amino acids. The CDR3 spells CASSSIMDEQFF. In DNA form, the CDR3 reads TGTGCCAGCAGCAGTATCATGGATGAGCAGTTCTTC.

J is TRBJ2-1 and V is TRBV5-1; tentatively, D is TRBD1 (5 bases). Trimming removed 3 bases at V and 3 bases at J, with 10 bases between. Germline-derived CDR1 and CDR2 are SGHRS and YFSETQ. The CDR3 extends over 14 amino acids. The CDR3 is CASSSDSSYNEQFF. The CDR3 bases are TGCGCCAGCAGCTCTGACAGCAGCTACAATGAGCAGTTCTTC.

The rearrangement joins TRBV6-5 to TRBJ2-1; tentatively, D is TRBD2 (6 bases). The CDR3 length is 15 residues. Germline-derived CDR1 and CDR2 are MNHEY and SVGAGI. V lost 0 bases and J lost 5, with 11 bases in between. The CDR3 here is CASSYSASADNEQFF. The CDR3 DNA follows: TGTGCCAGCAGTTACTCCGCTAGCGCAGACAATGAGCAGTTCTTC.

The J gene is TRBJ2-1, the V gene TRBV11-2, with D unresolved. The V end was cut by 1 base, the J end by 8 bases, with 9 bases between. Looked up from germline, CDR1 is SGHAT and CDR2 is FQNNGV. The CDR3 totals 13 residues. CDR3 region: CASSLVPVYEQFF. CDR3 nucleotide sequence: TGTGCCAGCAGCTTAGTTCCGGTGTATGAGCAGTTCTTC.

The rearrangement links TRBV2 to TRBJ2-2, with 7 bases that match TRBD2. This CDR3 is built from 15 residues. V lost 4 bases to trimming and J lost 1 base; unmatched junction nucleotides: 3. Germline V gene sequence: CDR1 SNHLY, CDR2 FYNNEI. Written as DNA, the CDR3 is TGTGCCAGCAGTGGGCGGGGGAGGAACACCGGGGAGCTGTTTTTT. Residues: CASSGRGRNTGELFF.

The J gene is TRBJ1-2, the V gene TRBV25-1; D unclear. CDR1 and CDR2 from the germline V gene are MGHDK and SYGVNS. V gave up 6 bases and J gave up 8 bases, with 19 bases separating them. This CDR3 spans 14 amino acids. The DNA for the CDR3 is TGTGCCAGCAGCTCCTCACCCCCAGATCCCGGCTACACCTTC. Its translation: CASSSSPPDPGYTF.

The rearrangement joins TRBV5-1 to TRBJ1-3; D is perhaps TRBD1 (6 bases). Germline lookup yields CDR1 SGHRS and CDR2 YFSETQ. This CDR3 has 16 residues. With 1 base removed from V and 1 base from J, the gap between germline ends came to 12 bases. The CDR3 nucleotides read TGCGCCAGCAGCTTGAGGGGGGGCGCTTCTGGAAACACCATATATTTT. Protein sequence: CASSLRGGASGNTIYF.

The chain joins TRBV5-6 to TRBJ1-3, with D unresolved. In germline, CDR1 is SGHDT, CDR2 YYEEEE. The V and J ends lost 2 bases and 0 bases respectively, with 6 bases between them. This CDR3 is 14 amino acids long. CDR3 loop: CASSLTASGNTIYF. The CDR3 region has the DNA TGTGCCAGCAGCTTAACTGCCTCTGGAAACACCATATATTTT. The whole variable domain, filled in from reference TRBV5-6 and TRBJ1-3, reads DAGVTQSPTHLIKTRGQQVTLRCSPKSGHDTVSWYQQALGQGPQFIFQYYEEEERQRGNFPDRFSGHQFPNYSSELNVNALLLGDSALYLCASSLTASGNTIYFGEGSWLTVV.

This clone has a single count. The V call is TRBV15, the J call TRBJ1-2, with D perhaps TRBD1 (5 bases). Germline lookup yields CDR1 LNHNV and CDR2 YYDKDF (reference sequence). This CDR3 has 13 amino acids. Deletions cut 4 bases from V and 3 bases from J, with 9 bases between. The CDR3 DNA follows: TGTGCCACCAGCAAAGTACAGGACTATGGCTACACCTTC. It encodes CATSKVQDYGYTF.

This chain connects TRBV5-6 to TRBJ2-1, with a tentative D call TRBD1 (5 bases). Germline loops: CDR1 SGHDT, CDR2 YYEEEE. Trimming cost V 5 bases and J 5 bases, with 5 bases left between them. This CDR3 comprises 11 residues. CDR3 in amino acids: CASRGHNEQFF. CDR3 nucleotides: TGTGCCAGCAGGGGGCACAATGAGCAGTTCTTC. Full variable domain (missing parts from reference TRBV5-6 and TRBJ2-1): DAGVTQSPTHLIKTRGQQVTLRCSPKSGHDTVSWYQQALGQGPQFIFQYYEEEERQRGNFPDRFSGHQFPNYSSELNVNALLLGDSALYLCASRGHNEQFFGPGTRLTVL.

The genes are TRBV5-1 and TRBJ2-7, with TRBD1 matching over 9 bases. The germline V gene encodes CDR1 SGHRS and CDR2 YFSETQ. The CDR3 loop spans 15 amino acids. V was clipped by 7 bases and J by 4 bases; unmatched bases: 12. CDR3 sequence: CASFWGQGNSYEQYF. In DNA form, the CDR3 reads TGCGCCAGCTTTTGGGGACAGGGAAACTCTTACGAGCAGTACTTC.

The rearrangement uses TRBV19 and TRBJ2-1, with unresolved D. This CDR3 is 12 amino acids long. V dropped 3 bases and J dropped 6 bases, with 6 bases sitting between them. CDR1 LNHDA and CDR2 SQIVND come from the germline V gene (reference sequence). The CDR3 spells CASSILSNEQFF. DNA of the CDR3: TGTGCCAGTAGTATCCTATCCAATGAGCAGTTCTTC.

This chain uses TRBV18 with TRBJ1-1; D not resolved. This CDR3 comprises 15 residues. Germline V gene lookup returns CDR1 KGHSH and CDR2 LQKENI. With 1 base removed from V and 1 base from J, the gap between germline ends came to 10 bases. As DNA, the CDR3 is TGTGCCAGCTCACCACGGAAGGGCGGGAACACTGAAGCTTTCTTT. Its translation: CASSPRKGGNTEAFF.

This clone was recorded a few times. The rearrangement joins TRBV4-1 to TRBJ2-7; 11 bases are a match to TRBD2. Germline CDR1 reads MGHRA; CDR2 reads YSYEKL. V shed 4 bases and J 6 bases; nucleotides not matched to a gene: 11. The length of the CDR3 is 16 residues. The CDR3 DNA reads TGCGCCAGCAGCCTTAGAACTAGCGGGGGAGCTAGCGAGCAGTACTTC. It yields the protein CASSLRTSGGASEQYF.

This sequence joins TRBV5-1 and TRBJ2-5; perhaps TRBD1 as D (6 bases). Looked up from germline, CDR1 is SGHRS and CDR2 is YFSETQ. Trimming took 7 bases from V and 2 from J, leaving 12 bases between them. The CDR3 has 13 amino acids. CDR3 nucleotide sequence: TGCGCCAGCGGACGACAGGCGCAAGAGACCCAGTACTTC. Amino acid sequence: CASGRQAQETQYF.

In the case of this clone: One junction end disagrees with the germline gene, perhaps due to a read error. Other DNA sequences in the same sample also yield this CDR3. The chain is built from TRBV4-1 and TRBJ1-6; TRBD1 matches at 7 bases. The CDR3 is made up of 16 amino acids. From germline, CDR1 is MGHRA and CDR2 YSYEKL. Here the CDR3 reads CASSQDPGQENSPLHF. As DNA, the CDR3 is TGCGCCAGCAGTCAAGATCCCGGACAGGAGAATTCACCCCTCCACTTT.

The chain couples TRBV11-2 to TRBJ2-1; 7 positions match TRBD1. The CDR3 has 14 residues. V lost 5 bases, J lost 7 bases, and 8 bases stayed unmatched. Germline values: CDR1 SGHAT, CDR2 FQNNGV. CDR3 in DNA: TGTGCCAGCAGCCTTATGACAGGGTGGAATGAGCAGTTCTTC. This translates into CASSLMTGWNEQFF.

CDR3 residues: CAITGTSGRAGHNEQFF. The CDR3 bases are TGTGCCATCACCGGGACTAGCGGGAGGGCCGGCCACAATGAGCAGTTCTTC. The chain employs TRBV10-3 and TRBJ2-1, with TRBD2 matching 16 bases. Germline CDR1 is ENHRY and CDR2 is SYGVKD. This CDR3 is 17 amino acids long. V dropped 7 bases and J dropped 5; count of bases not matched to a gene: 8.

V and J are TRBV6-6 and TRBJ2-7, with D perhaps matching TRBD1 (6 bases). Germline-derived CDR1 and CDR2 are MNHNY and SVGAGI (reference sequence). The ends were cut back, 5 bases at V and 1 base at J, with 12 bases in the middle. The CDR3 consists of 14 residues. CDR3 sequence (DNA): TGTGCCAGCAGTAAGCAGGGGAGTTCCTACGAGCAGTACTTC. Protein product: CASSKQGSSYEQYF.

The rearrangement joins TRBV18 to TRBJ1-1; D remains ambiguous. Trimming pared 0 bases from V and 3 bases from J, leaving 8 bases between. This CDR3 comprises 14 residues. Germline assignment: CDR1 KGHSH and CDR2 LQKENI. The CDR3 region is CASSPPGWDTEAFF. As DNA, the CDR3 is TGTGCCAGCTCACCACCGGGATGGGACACTGAAGCTTTCTTT.

This clone has more than one count but fewer than ten. The chain joins TRBV5-1 to TRBJ1-6; D may be TRBD1 (5 bases). Trimming pared 3 bases from V and 7 bases from J, leaving 11 bases between. This CDR3 contains 14 residues. CDR1 and CDR2 (germline): SGHRS, YFSETQ. CDR3 loop: CASSSGTKNSPLHF. CDR3 coding DNA: TGCGCCAGCAGCTCGGGGACCAAGAATTCACCCCTCCACTTT.